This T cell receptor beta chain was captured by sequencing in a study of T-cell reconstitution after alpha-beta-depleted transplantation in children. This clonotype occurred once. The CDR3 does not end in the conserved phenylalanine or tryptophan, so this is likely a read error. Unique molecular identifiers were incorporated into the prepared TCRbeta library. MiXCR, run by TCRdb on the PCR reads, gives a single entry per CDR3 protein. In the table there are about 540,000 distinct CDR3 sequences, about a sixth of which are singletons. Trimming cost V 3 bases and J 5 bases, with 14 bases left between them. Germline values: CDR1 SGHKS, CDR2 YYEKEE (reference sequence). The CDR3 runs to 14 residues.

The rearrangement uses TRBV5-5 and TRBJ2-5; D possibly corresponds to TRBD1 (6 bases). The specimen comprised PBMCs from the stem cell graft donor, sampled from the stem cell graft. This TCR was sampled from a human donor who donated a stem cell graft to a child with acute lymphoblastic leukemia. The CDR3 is CASSSAGEWETQYL. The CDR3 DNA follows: TGTGCCAGCAGCTCGGCAGGGGAGTGGGAGACCCAGTACTTG.